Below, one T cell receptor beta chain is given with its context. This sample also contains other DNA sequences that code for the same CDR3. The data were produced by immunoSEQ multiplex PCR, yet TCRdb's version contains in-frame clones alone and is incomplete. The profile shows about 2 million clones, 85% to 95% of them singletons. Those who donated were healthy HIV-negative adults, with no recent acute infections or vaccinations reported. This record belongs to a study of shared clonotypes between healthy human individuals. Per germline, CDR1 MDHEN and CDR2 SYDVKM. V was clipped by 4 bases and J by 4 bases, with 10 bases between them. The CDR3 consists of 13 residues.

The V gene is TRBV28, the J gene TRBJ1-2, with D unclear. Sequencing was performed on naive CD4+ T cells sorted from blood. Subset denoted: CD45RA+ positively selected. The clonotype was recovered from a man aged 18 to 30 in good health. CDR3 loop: CASSSEGPYGYTF. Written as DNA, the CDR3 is TGTGCCAGCAGTTCGGAGGGCCCCTATGGCTACACCTTC.